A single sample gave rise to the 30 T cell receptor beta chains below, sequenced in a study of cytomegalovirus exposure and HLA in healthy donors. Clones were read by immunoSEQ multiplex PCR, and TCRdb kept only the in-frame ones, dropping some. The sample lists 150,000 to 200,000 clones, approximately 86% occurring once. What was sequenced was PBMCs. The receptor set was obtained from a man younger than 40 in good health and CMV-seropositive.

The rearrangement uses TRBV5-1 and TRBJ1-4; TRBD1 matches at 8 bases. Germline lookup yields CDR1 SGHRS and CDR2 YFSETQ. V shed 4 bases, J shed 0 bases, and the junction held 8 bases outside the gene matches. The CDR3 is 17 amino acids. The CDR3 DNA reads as TGCGCCAGCAGCCAGGGGGCGGACCTTGCAACTAATGAAAAACTGTTTTTT. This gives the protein CASSQGADLATNEKLFF. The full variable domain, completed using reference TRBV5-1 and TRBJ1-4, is KAGVTQTPRYLIKTRGQQVTLSCSPISGHRSVSWYQQTPGQGLQFLFEYFSETQRNKGNFPGRFSGRQFSNSRSEMNVSTLELGDSALYLCASSQGADLATNEKLFFGSGTQLSVL.

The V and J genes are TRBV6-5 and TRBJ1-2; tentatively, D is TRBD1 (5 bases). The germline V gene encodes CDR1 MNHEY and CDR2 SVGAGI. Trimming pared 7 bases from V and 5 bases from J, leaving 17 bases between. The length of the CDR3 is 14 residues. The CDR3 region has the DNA TGTGCCAGCACCAGAGCCTACAAGGGGTATGGCTACACCTTC. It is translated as CASTRAYKGYGYTF.

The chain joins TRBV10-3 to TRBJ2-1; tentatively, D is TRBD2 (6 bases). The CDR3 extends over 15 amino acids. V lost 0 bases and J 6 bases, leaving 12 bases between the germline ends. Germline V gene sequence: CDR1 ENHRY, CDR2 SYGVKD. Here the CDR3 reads CAISESQTRANEQFF. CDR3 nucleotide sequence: TGTGCCATCAGTGAGTCGCAGACTAGGGCCAATGAGCAGTTCTTC.

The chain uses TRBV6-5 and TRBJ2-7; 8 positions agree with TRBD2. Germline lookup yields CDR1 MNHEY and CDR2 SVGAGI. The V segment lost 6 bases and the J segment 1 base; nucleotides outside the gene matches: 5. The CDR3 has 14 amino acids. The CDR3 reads CASRLSGTSYEQYF. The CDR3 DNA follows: TGTGCCAGCAGGCTTAGCGGGACGTCCTACGAGCAGTACTTC.

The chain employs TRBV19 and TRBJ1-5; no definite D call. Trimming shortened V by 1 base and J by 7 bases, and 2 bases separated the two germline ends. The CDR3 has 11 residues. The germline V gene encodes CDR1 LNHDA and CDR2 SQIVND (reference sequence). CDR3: CASSIGQPQHF. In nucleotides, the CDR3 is TGTGCCAGTAGTATAGGACAGCCCCAGCATTTT.

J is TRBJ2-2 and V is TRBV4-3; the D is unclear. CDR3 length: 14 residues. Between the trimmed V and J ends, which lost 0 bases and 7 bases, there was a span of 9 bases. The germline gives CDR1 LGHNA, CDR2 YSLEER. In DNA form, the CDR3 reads TGCGCCAGCAGCCAAGAATTAGATTACGGGGAGCTGTTTTTT. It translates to CASSQELDYGELFF.

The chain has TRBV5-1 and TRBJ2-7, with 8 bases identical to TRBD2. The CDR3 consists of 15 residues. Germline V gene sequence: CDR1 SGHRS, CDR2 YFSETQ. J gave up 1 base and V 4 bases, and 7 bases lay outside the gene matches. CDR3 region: CASSQGVAGSYEQYF. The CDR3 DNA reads TGCGCCAGCAGCCAAGGGGTAGCGGGGTCCTACGAGCAGTACTTC.

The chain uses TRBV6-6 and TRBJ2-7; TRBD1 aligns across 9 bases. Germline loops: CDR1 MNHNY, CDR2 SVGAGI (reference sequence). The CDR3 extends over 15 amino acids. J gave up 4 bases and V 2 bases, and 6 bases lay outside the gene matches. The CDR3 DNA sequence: TGTGCCAGCAGTTACGGAGGGACAGGGACGTACGAGCAGTACTTC. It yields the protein CASSYGGTGTYEQYF.

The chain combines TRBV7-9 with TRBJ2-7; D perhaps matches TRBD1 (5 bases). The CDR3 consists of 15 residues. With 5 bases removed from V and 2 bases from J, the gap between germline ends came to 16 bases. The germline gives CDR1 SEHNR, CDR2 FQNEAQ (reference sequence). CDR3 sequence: CASSPPQGSTYEQYF. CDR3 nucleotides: TGTGCCAGCAGCCCACCTCAGGGATCGACCTACGAGCAGTACTTC.

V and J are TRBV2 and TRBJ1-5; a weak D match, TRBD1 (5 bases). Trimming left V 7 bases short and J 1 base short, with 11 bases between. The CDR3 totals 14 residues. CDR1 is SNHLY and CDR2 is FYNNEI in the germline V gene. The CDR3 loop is CASKPDSSNQPQHF. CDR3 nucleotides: TGTGCCAGCAAACCCGACAGCAGCAATCAGCCCCAGCATTTT.

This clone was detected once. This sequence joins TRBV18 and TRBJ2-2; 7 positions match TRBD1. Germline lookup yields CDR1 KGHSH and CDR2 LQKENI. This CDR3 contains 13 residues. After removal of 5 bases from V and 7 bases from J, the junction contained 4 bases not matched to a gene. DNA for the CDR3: TGTGCCAGCTCATCCGACAGGGACGGGGAGCTGTTTTTT. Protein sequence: CASSSDRDGELFF.

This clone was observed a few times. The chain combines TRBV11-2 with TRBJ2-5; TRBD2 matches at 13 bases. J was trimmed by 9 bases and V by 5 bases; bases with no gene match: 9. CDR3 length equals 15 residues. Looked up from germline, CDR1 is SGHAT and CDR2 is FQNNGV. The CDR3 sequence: CASSPLAGGVGAQYF. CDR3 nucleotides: TGTGCCAGCAGCCCACTAGCGGGGGGGGTCGGGGCCCAGTACTTC.

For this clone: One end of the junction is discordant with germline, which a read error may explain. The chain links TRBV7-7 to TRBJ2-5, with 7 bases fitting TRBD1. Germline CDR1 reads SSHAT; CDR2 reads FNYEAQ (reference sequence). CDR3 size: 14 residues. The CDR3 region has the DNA TGTGCTAGCAGCTGGGACAGAGACCAAGAGACCCAGTACTTC. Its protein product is CASSWDRDQETQYF.

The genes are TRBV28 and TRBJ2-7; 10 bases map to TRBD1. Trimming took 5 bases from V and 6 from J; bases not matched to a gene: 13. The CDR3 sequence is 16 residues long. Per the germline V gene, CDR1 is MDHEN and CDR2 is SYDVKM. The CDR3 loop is CASSLGTGVRAGEQYF. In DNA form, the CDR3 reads TGTGCCAGCAGTCTCGGGACAGGGGTTCGAGCGGGCGAGCAGTACTTC. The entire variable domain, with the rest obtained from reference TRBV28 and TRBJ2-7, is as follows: DVKVTQSSRYLVKRTGEKVFLECVQDMDHENMFWYRQDPGLGLRLIYFSYDVKMKEKGDIPEGYSVSREKKERFSLILESASTNQTSMYLCASSLGTGVRAGEQYFGPGTRLTVT.

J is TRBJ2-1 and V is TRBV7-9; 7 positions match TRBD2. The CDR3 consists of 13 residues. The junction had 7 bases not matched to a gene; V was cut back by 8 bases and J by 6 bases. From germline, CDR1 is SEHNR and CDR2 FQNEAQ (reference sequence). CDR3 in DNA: TGTGCCAGCGGCGGCGGGAGAAGCAATGAGCAGTTCTTC. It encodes CASGGGRSNEQFF.

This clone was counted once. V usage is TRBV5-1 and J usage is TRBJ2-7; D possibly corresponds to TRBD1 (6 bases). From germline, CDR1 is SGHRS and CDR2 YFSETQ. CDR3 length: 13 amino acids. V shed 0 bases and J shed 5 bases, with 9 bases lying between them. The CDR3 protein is CASSLDQGNEQYF. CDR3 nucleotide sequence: TGCGCCAGCAGCTTGGACCAGGGGAACGAGCAGTACTTC.

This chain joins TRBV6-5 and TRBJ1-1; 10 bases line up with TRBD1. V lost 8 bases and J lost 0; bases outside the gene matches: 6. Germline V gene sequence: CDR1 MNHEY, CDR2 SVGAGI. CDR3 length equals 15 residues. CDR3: CASHPGQGMNTEAFF. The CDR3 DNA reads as TGTGCCAGCCACCCGGGACAGGGGATGAACACTGAAGCTTTCTTT.

The CDR3 loop reads CASSWGGPYEQYF. The CDR3 DNA sequence: TGTGCCAGCAGCTGGGGGGGGCCCTACGAGCAGTACTTC. This chain links TRBV6-5 with TRBJ2-7; TRBD2 is a possible D gene (7 bases). The CDR3 loop spans 13 amino acids. CDR1 and CDR2 from the germline V gene are MNHEY and SVGAGI. V was pared by 6 bases and J by 2 bases, with 11 bases between.

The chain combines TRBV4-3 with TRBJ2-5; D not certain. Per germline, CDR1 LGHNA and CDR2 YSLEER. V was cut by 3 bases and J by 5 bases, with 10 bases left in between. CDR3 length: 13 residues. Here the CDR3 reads CASSQAIWETQYF. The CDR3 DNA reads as TGCGCCAGCAGCCAGGCGATCTGGGAGACCCAGTACTTC.

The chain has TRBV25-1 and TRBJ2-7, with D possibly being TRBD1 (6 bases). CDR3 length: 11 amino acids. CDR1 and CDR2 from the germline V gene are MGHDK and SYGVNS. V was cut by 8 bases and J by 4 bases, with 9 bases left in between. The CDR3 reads CASSGVYEQYF. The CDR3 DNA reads TGTGCCAGCTCAGGGGTTTACGAGCAGTACTTC.

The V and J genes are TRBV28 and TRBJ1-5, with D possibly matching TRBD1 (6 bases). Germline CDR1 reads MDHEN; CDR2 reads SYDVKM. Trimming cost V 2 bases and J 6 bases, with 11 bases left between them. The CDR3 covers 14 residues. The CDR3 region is CASSLSRGVQPQHF. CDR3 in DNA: TGTGCCAGCAGTTTAAGCAGGGGTGTTCAGCCCCAGCATTTT.

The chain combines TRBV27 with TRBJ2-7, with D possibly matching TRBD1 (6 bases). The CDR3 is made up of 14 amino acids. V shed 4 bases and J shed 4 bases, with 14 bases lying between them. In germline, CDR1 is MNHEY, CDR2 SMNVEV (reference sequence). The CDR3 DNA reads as TGTGCCAGCAGTTCCGGACGCAGGGGATACGAGCAGTACTTC. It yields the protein CASSSGRRGYEQYF.

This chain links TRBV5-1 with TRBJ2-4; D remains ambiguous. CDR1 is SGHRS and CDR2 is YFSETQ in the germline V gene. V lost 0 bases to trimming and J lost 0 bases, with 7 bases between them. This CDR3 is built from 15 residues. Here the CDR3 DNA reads TGCGCCAGCAGCTTGGCCCCGGGAGCCAAAAACATTCAGTACTTC. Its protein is CASSLAPGAKNIQYF.

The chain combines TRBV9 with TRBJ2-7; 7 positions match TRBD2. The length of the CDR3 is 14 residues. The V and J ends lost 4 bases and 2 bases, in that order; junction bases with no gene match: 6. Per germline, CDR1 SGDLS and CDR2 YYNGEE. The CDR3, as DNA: TGTGCCAGCAGCCCCGCGGGAGACGCCTACGAGCAGTACTTC. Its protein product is CASSPAGDAYEQYF.

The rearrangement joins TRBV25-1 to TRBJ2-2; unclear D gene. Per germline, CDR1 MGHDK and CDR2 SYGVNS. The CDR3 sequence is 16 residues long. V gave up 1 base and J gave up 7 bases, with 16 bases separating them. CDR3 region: CASSESWESFGGELFF. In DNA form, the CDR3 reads TGTGCCAGCAGTGAATCGTGGGAAAGTTTTGGCGGGGAGCTGTTTTTT.

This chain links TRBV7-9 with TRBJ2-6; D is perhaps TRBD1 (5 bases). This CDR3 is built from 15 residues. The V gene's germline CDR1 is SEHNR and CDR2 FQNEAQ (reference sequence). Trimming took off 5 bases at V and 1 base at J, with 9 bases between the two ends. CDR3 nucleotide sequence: TGTGCCAGCAGCCGAGCAGGGTCTGGGGCCAACGTCCTGACTTTC. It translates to CASSRAGSGANVLTF.

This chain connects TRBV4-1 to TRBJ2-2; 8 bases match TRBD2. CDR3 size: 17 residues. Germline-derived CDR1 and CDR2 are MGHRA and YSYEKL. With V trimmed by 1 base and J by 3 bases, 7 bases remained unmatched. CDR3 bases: TGCGCCAGCAGCCAAGCGAGCGGGAGAGTGGACACCGGGGAGCTGTTTTTT. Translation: CASSQASGRVDTGELFF.

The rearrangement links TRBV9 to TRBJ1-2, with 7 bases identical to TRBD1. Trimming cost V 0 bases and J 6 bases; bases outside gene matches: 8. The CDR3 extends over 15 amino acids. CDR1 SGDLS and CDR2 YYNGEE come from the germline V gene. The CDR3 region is CASSVAFDRVDGYTF. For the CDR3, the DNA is TGTGCCAGCAGCGTAGCTTTCGACAGGGTTGATGGCTACACCTTC.

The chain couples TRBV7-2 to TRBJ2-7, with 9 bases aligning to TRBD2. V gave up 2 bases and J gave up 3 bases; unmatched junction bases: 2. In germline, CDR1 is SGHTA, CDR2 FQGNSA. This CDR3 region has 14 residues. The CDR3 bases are TGTGCCAGCAGCTTAATAGCGGGGGTCTACGAGCAGTACTTC. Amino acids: CASSLIAGVYEQYF.

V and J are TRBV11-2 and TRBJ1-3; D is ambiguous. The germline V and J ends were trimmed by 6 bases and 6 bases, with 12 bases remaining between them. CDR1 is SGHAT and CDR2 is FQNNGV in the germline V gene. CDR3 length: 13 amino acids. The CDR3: CASRALIVNTIYF. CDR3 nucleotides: TGTGCCAGCAGGGCCCTAATTGTAAACACCATATATTTT.